One sample yielded the 20 T cell receptor beta chains listed below, sequenced in a study of blood T cell repertoires in COVID-19. Only in-frame clones appear in the TCRdb table, and some are missing; sequencing was by immunoSEQ multiplex PCR. The sample lists around 300,000 clones, around four fifths occurring once. The sample consisted of peripheral blood. The receptors stem from a woman aged 50 to 60 who had recovered from COVID-19.

This rearrangement joins TRBV4-1 to TRBJ1-2; 7 nucleotides align to TRBD1. CDR3 length: 14 residues. The germline V gene has CDR1 MGHRA and CDR2 YSYEKL. V shed 1 base, J shed 6 bases, and the junction held 5 bases outside the gene matches. The CDR3 nucleotides read TGCGCCAGCAGCCAAGGACAGGGATATGATGGCTACACCTTC. Translating it yields CASSQGQGYDGYTF.

The chain couples TRBV6-2 or TRBV6-3 to TRBJ2-7; D remains unclear. Germline V gene lookup returns CDR1 MNHEY and CDR2 SVGEGT. The CDR3 is 11 amino acids. V lost 5 bases and J 3 bases, leaving 5 bases between the germline ends. The CDR3 is CASSQNYEQYF. The CDR3 nucleotides are TGTGCCAGCAGTCAGAACTACGAGCAGTACTTC.

The chain couples TRBV7-9 to TRBJ1-1, with a possible D match to TRBD1 (6 bases). Germline V gives CDR1 SEHNR, CDR2 FQNEAQ (reference sequence). CDR3 length: 15 amino acids. Trimming stripped 5 bases from V and 3 bases from J, with 16 bases between. CDR3 nucleotides: TGTGCCAGCAGCCCAAGGGGGGGTGCTTACACTGAAGCTTTCTTT. This sequence encodes CASSPRGGAYTEAFF.

J is TRBJ2-5 and V is TRBV18, with 10 bases aligning to TRBD2. The CDR3 has 15 amino acids. Germline V gene lookup returns CDR1 KGHSH and CDR2 LQKENI. Unmatched junction bases numbered 2, after V lost 2 bases and J lost 2 bases. The CDR3 is CASSPKLAGQETQYF. The CDR3 DNA reads as TGTGCCAGCTCACCAAAACTAGCGGGGCAAGAGACCCAGTACTTC.

The chain links TRBV5-4 to TRBJ1-2; 8 nucleotides agree with TRBD1. The CDR3 covers 16 residues. Losses at the gene ends were 4 bases for V and 4 bases for J; bases not matched to a gene: 12. CDR1 and CDR2 from the germline V gene are SGHNT and YYREEE (reference sequence). This chain's CDR3 is CASSPTPGGEFYGYTF. The CDR3 nucleotides read TGTGCCAGCAGCCCGACCCCAGGGGGCGAGTTCTATGGCTACACCTTC. Combining the CDR3 with reference TRBV5-4 and TRBJ1-2 gives the whole variable domain ETGVTQSPTHLIKTRGQQVTLRCSSQSGHNTVSWYQQALGQGPQFIFQYYREEENGRGNFPPRFSGLQFPNYSSELNVNALELDDSALYLCASSPTPGGEFYGYTFGSGTRLTVV.

The V call is TRBV6-6, the J call TRBJ1-3, with TRBD1 identical over 7 bases. Germline assignment: CDR1 MNHNY and CDR2 SVGAGI (reference sequence). The CDR3 is made up of 16 amino acids. Trimming took 2 bases from V and 0 from J; bases not matched to a gene: 4. The CDR3 sequence: CASSYRTGRSGNTIYF. The DNA for the CDR3 is TGTGCCAGCAGTTACCGGACAGGCCGCTCTGGAAACACCATATATTTT.

The CDR3 bases are TGCAGAGCGGGCGGGGCCGGGGAGCTGTTTTTT. This encodes CRAGGAGELFF. The chain combines TRBV20-1 with TRBJ2-2; D may be TRBD2 (6 bases). Per the germline V gene, CDR1 is DFQATT and CDR2 is SNEGSKA (reference sequence). The CDR3 consists of 11 residues.

This rearrangement joins TRBV19 to TRBJ1-1, with 8 bases matching TRBD1. CDR3 length equals 16 residues. V lost 6 bases to trimming and J lost 6 bases; unmatched junction nucleotides: 15. CDR1 is LNHDA and CDR2 is SQIVND in the germline V gene (reference sequence). This chain's CDR3 is CASRRGAGGEMPEAFF. As DNA, the CDR3 is TGTGCCAGTAGACGAGGGGCAGGGGGCGAAATGCCTGAAGCTTTCTTT. The entire variable domain, with the rest obtained from reference TRBV19 and TRBJ1-1, is as follows: DGGITQSPKYLFRKEGQNVTLSCEQNLNHDAMYWYRQDPGQGLRLIYYSQIVNDFQKGDIAEGYSVSREKKESFPLTVTSAQKNPTAFYLCASRRGAGGEMPEAFFGQGTRLTVV.

The chain uses TRBV27 and TRBJ2-7; 9 bases agree with TRBD1. Germline V lookup: CDR1 MNHEY, CDR2 SMNVEV (reference sequence). This CDR3 has 14 amino acids. The V gene end was trimmed by 6 bases and the J gene end by 2 bases; junction bases not matched to a gene: 5. The CDR3 here is CASRGGQGPYEQYF. CDR3 bases: TGTGCCAGCAGGGGGGGACAGGGACCCTACGAGCAGTACTTC.

V usage is TRBV7-8 and J usage is TRBJ2-3; 10 nucleotides line up with TRBD1. CDR1 is SGHVS and CDR2 is FQNEAQ in the germline V gene. The CDR3 runs to 16 residues. V dropped 5 bases and J dropped 3; count of bases not matched to a gene: 8. The CDR3 region has the DNA TGTGCCAGCAGCATTCCGGGACAGGGGTATACAGATACGCAGTATTTT. It encodes CASSIPGQGYTDTQYF.

CDR3 nucleotides: TGTGCCAGCAGCGGTGGGACAGGGGACGACTATGGCTACACCTTC. This gives the protein CASSGGTGDDYGYTF. This chain joins TRBV7-9 and TRBJ1-2, with 10 positions matching TRBD1. Germline lookup yields CDR1 SEHNR and CDR2 FQNEAQ (reference sequence). Trimming cost V 5 bases and J 3 bases; bases outside gene matches: 6. The CDR3 sequence is 15 residues long.

J is TRBJ1-3 and V is TRBV25-1; 9 bases map to TRBD1. After removal of 4 bases from V and 4 bases from J, the junction contained 5 bases not matched to a gene. Germline V gene sequence: CDR1 MGHDK, CDR2 SYGVNS. The CDR3 has 15 residues. The CDR3 spells CASSVQGAGGNTIYF. CDR3 bases: TGTGCCAGCAGTGTACAGGGGGCAGGAGGAAACACCATATATTTT.

The rearrangement uses TRBV6-2 or TRBV6-3 and TRBJ2-1, with TRBD2 matching over 8 bases. The V gene end was trimmed by 6 bases and the J gene end by 9 bases; junction bases not matched to a gene: 16. Germline V gene data show CDR1 as MNHEY and CDR2 as SVGEGT. The CDR3 loop spans 16 amino acids. In DNA form, the CDR3 reads TGTGCCAGCAGCGGATTTCCCGGGACTAGAGGTACTGAGCAGTTCTTC. Protein product: CASSGFPGTRGTEQFF.

The chain is built from TRBV10-1 and TRBJ2-1; the D gene is possibly TRBD1 (6 bases). The CDR3 consists of 13 residues. Looked up from germline, CDR1 is WNHNN and CDR2 is SYGVQD (reference sequence). Trimming removed 7 bases at V and 15 bases at J, with 22 bases between. The CDR3, as DNA: TGCGCCAGCACGCCACAGGGTCCTGTTTCTCGGTTCTTC. This encodes CASTPQGPVSRFF.

This chain connects TRBV6-5 to TRBJ1-2, with D uncertain. The germline CDR1 and CDR2 sequences are MNHEY and SVGAGI. The length of the CDR3 is 12 residues. V lost 5 bases and J 6 bases, leaving 10 bases between the germline ends. The CDR3 nucleotides read TGTGCCAGCAGTCACCGGGGTAATGGCTACACCTTC. Residues: CASSHRGNGYTF.

This chain links TRBV2 with TRBJ1-6; a weak D match, TRBD1 (5 bases). Germline CDR1 is SNHLY and CDR2 is FYNNEI. V was clipped by 4 bases and J by 10 bases, with 11 bases between them. The CDR3 loop spans 13 amino acids. The CDR3 DNA sequence: TGTGCCAGCAGTGGCGGGGGACGCTCACCCCTCCACTTT. Residues: CASSGGGRSPLHF.

The V call is TRBV18, the J call TRBJ1-2; D unresolved. V lost 6 bases to trimming and J lost 4 bases, with 18 bases between them. Germline CDR1 reads KGHSH; CDR2 reads LQKENI. The CDR3 spans 15 residues. CDR3 sequence reads: CASSPSTDNSYGYTF. CDR3 nucleotide sequence: TGTGCCAGCTCGCCTTCTACAGATAACTCCTATGGCTACACCTTC. The full variable domain, its missing parts supplied by reference TRBV18 and TRBJ1-2, is NAGVMQNPRHLVRRRGQEARLRCSPMKGHSHVYWYRQLPEEGLKFMVYLQKENIIDESGMPKERFSAEFPKEGPSILRIQQVVRGDSAAYFCASSPSTDNSYGYTFGSGTRLTVV.

This chain's CDR3 is CASSEDWTGGSGANVLTF. In nucleotides, the CDR3 is TGTGCCAGCAGTGAGGACTGGACAGGGGGCTCTGGGGCCAACGTCCTGACTTTC. The chain employs TRBV2 and TRBJ2-6, with TRBD1 identical over 10 bases. Germline trimming cut 3 bases from V and 0 bases from J; bases unmatched to any gene: 5. Germline V gene sequence: CDR1 SNHLY, CDR2 FYNNEI. The CDR3 runs 18 residues. The entire variable domain, with the rest obtained from reference TRBV2 and TRBJ2-6, is as follows: EPEVTQTPSHQVTQMGQEVILRCVPISNHLYFYWYRQILGQKVEFLVSFYNNEISEKSEIFDDQFSVERPDGSNFTLKIRSTKLEDSAMYFCASSEDWTGGSGANVLTFGAGSRLTVL.

The sample holds a few counts of this clone. This sequence joins TRBV9 and TRBJ2-5; D remains ambiguous. V was shortened by 0 bases and J by 5 bases, with 11 bases between the two germline ends. The CDR3 totals 14 residues. Germline CDR1 and CDR2: SGDLS and YYNGEE. CDR3 sequence (DNA): TGTGCCAGCAGCGTAGGATTGAACTTGGAGACCCAGTACTTC. Encoded protein: CASSVGLNLETQYF.

V gene TRBV27 combines with J gene TRBJ2-7, with 10 bases fitting TRBD2. Germline lookup yields CDR1 MNHEY and CDR2 SMNVEV (reference sequence). The trim removed 3 bases at V and 2 bases at J, leaving 4 bases unmatched. The CDR3 sequence is 15 residues long. This chain's CDR3 is CASSFGTSGTYEQYF. CDR3 DNA sequence: TGTGCCAGCAGTTTTGGAACTAGCGGGACCTACGAGCAGTACTTC.